Shown below are 17 T cell receptor beta chains from a single sample sequenced in a study of blood T cell repertoires in COVID-19. Here immunoSEQ multiplex PCR was the method, and the copy in TCRdb shows in-frame clones only, minus some. The repertoire has approximately 170,000 clones, roughly nine tenths of them found once; the top ten carry over 15%. The specimen sequenced was peripheral blood. The receptor source for this set is a man aged 55 to 69 with active or convalescent COVID-19.

In this sample, this clone turned up once. The chain carries TRBV19 and TRBJ2-1; TRBD1 agrees at 8 bases. Germline CDR1 reads LNHDA; CDR2 reads SQIVND (reference sequence). The CDR3 is 14 residues long. V gave up 8 bases and J gave up 4 bases; unmatched junction bases: 7. CDR3 nucleotides: TGTGCCAGTGCAGACAGGGGTAGTTACAATGAGCAGTTCTTC. This codes for CASADRGSYNEQFF.

The CDR3 here is CSVDTGGKMNTEAFF. The DNA of the CDR3 is TGCAGCGTTGATACAGGAGGGAAAATGAACACTGAAGCTTTCTTT. This rearrangement joins TRBV29-1 to TRBJ1-1; weak D call: TRBD1 (5 bases). V lost 3 bases to trimming and J lost 0 bases, with 14 bases between them. CDR1 and CDR2 from the germline V gene are SQVTM and ANQGSEA. CDR3 size: 15 residues.

The chain has TRBV5-1 and TRBJ2-7; weak D call: TRBD2 (6 bases). CDR1 and CDR2 (germline): SGHRS, YFSETQ. Trimming took 0 bases from V and 5 from J, leaving 18 bases between them. This CDR3 region has 16 residues. CDR3 nucleotide sequence: TGCGCCAGCAGCTTGGATGGAGGGTCAAGTAACGACGAGCAGTACTTC. This translates into CASSLDGGSSNDEQYF.

This chain uses TRBV7-9 with TRBJ2-3; a possible D gene is TRBD1 (6 bases). The CDR3 sequence is 15 residues long. Germline assignment: CDR1 SEHNR and CDR2 FQNEAQ (reference sequence). V lost 5 bases and J 2 bases, leaving 14 bases between the germline ends. As DNA, the CDR3 is TGTGCCAGCAGCCGAGTGACAGGTTCCACAGATACGCAGTATTTT. This encodes CASSRVTGSTDTQYF.

With respect to this clone: The same CDR3 arises from other DNA sequences in this sample as well. J is TRBJ2-2 and V is TRBV19; D is possibly TRBD2 (7 bases). The ends were cut back, 6 bases at V and 3 bases at J, with 17 bases in the middle. The germline CDR1 and CDR2 sequences are LNHDA and SQIVND (reference sequence). The CDR3 runs to 16 residues. The CDR3 protein is CASRRGRGGDTGELFF. In DNA form, the CDR3 reads TGTGCCAGTAGAAGGGGTCGAGGGGGGGACACCGGGGAGCTGTTTTTT.

This clone has a handful of counts. This chain joins TRBV10-1 and TRBJ1-2; 10 bases match TRBD1. There are 13 residues in the CDR3. The J segment lost 5 bases and the V segment lost 5 bases, leaving 2 bases of the junction unmatched. The germline V gene encodes CDR1 WNHNN and CDR2 SYGVQD (reference sequence). CDR3 sequence (DNA): TGCGCCAGCAGTCCGGGACAGGGGTATGGCTACACCTTC. Translation gives CASSPGQGYGYTF.

The gene calls are TRBV3-1 (or the pseudogene TRBV3-2) and TRBJ2-7; D not certain. The CDR3 consists of 11 residues. Per the germline V gene, CDR1 is LGHDT and CDR2 is YNNKEL (reference sequence). The V end was cut by 1 base, the J end by 7 bases, with 5 bases between. CDR3 protein: CASSQGTEQYF. The CDR3 coding sequence is TGTGCCAGCAGCCAAGGTACTGAGCAGTACTTC.

The rearrangement links TRBV5-1 to TRBJ1-3; D ambiguous. The CDR3 runs to 15 residues. V was shortened by 0 bases and J by 0 bases, with 7 bases between the two germline ends. Germline V CDR1 and CDR2: SGHRS, YFSETQ. The CDR3 region is CASSLDHGSGNTIYF. The DNA of the CDR3 is TGCGCCAGCAGCTTGGATCACGGCTCTGGAAACACCATATATTTT.

The gene calls are TRBV30 and TRBJ2-1, with 10 bases lining up with TRBD2. The CDR3 loop spans 13 amino acids. Per germline, CDR1 GTSNPN and CDR2 SVGIG (reference sequence). The trim removed 4 bases at V and 13 bases at J, leaving 10 bases unmatched. CDR3 protein: CAWNLAGAALQFF. CDR3 DNA sequence: TGTGCCTGGAACCTAGCGGGAGCAGCTCTCCAGTTCTTC.

This chain links TRBV4-1 with TRBJ1-5; D unresolved. Trimming took off 5 bases at V and 0 bases at J, with 11 bases between the two ends. Germline CDR1 MGHRA, CDR2 YSYEKL. There are 15 residues in the CDR3. Here the CDR3 DNA reads TGCGCCAGCAGCACAGTACCGGATAGCAATCAGCCCCAGCATTTT. This encodes CASSTVPDSNQPQHF.

The chain links TRBV28 to TRBJ2-1; D possibly corresponds to TRBD2 (5 bases). Trimming took off 2 bases at V and 2 bases at J, with 16 bases between the two ends. Germline V gene lookup returns CDR1 MDHEN and CDR2 SYDVKM. The CDR3 loop spans 17 amino acids. DNA of the CDR3: TGTGCCAGCAGTTTAGCCCGACTTGAGGGTACCTACAATGAGCAGTTCTTC. Translated, it gives CASSLARLEGTYNEQFF.

The chain links TRBV6-5 to TRBJ1-1; no clear D gene. The CDR3 is made up of 14 amino acids. The germline V gene encodes CDR1 MNHEY and CDR2 SVGAGI. The V end lost 7 bases, the J end lost 0 bases, and 12 bases lay between the germline ends. DNA for the CDR3: TGTGCCAGCACCACGGCGGGGATGAACACTGAAGCTTTCTTT. It translates to CASTTAGMNTEAFF.

The CDR3 spells CASSTGVNQPQHF. CDR3 nucleotides: TGTGCCAGTAGTACAGGGGTAAATCAGCCCCAGCATTTT. The chain links TRBV19 to TRBJ1-5; weak D call: TRBD1 (6 bases). From germline, CDR1 is LNHDA and CDR2 SQIVND (reference sequence). The CDR3 has 13 amino acids. The V end was cut by 4 bases, the J end by 4 bases, with 8 bases between.

The genes are TRBV11-1 and TRBJ1-2, with 9 bases matching TRBD1. Germline CDR1 is SGHAT and CDR2 is FQDESV (reference sequence). This CDR3 has 15 amino acids. V gave up 5 bases and J gave up 3 bases; unmatched junction bases: 7. The CDR3 region has the DNA TGTGCCAGCAGCCCGGGACAGGGAGCTGACTATGGCTACACCTTC. It is translated as CASSPGQGADYGYTF.

This sequence joins TRBV4-1 and TRBJ1-4, with 9 bases identical to TRBD1. The germline CDR1 and CDR2 sequences are MGHRA and YSYEKL. The CDR3 consists of 19 residues. J gave up 0 bases and V 2 bases, and 10 bases lay outside the gene matches. For the CDR3, the DNA is TGCGCCAGCAGCCAAATGGGACAGGGAATCGGGGCAACTAATGAAAAACTGTTTTTT. This sequence encodes CASSQMGQGIGATNEKLFF.

This sequence joins TRBV6-5 and TRBJ1-1; D gene ambiguous. From germline, CDR1 is MNHEY and CDR2 SVGAGI. The CDR3 is 13 residues long. With 7 bases removed from V and 0 bases from J, the gap between germline ends came to 9 bases. In nucleotides, the CDR3 is TGTGCCAGCAAACAGAGCATGAACACTGAAGCTTTCTTT. Translation gives CASKQSMNTEAFF.

The chain employs TRBV7-2 and TRBJ2-1; a possible D gene is TRBD2 (6 bases). Germline V gene lookup returns CDR1 SGHTA and CDR2 FQGNSA. The CDR3 is 15 amino acids. V shed 1 base and J shed 8 bases, with 15 bases lying between them. The chain's CDR3 is CASSLGQKTRDEQFF. In DNA form, the CDR3 reads TGTGCCAGCAGCTTAGGACAAAAGACTAGGGATGAGCAGTTCTTC. Combining the CDR3 with reference TRBV7-2 and TRBJ2-1 gives the whole variable domain GAGVSQSPSNKVTEKGKDVELRCDPISGHTALYWYRQSLGQGLEFLIYFQGNSAPDKSGLPSDRFSAERTGGSVSTLTIQRTQQEDSAVYLCASSLGQKTRDEQFFGPGTRLTVL.